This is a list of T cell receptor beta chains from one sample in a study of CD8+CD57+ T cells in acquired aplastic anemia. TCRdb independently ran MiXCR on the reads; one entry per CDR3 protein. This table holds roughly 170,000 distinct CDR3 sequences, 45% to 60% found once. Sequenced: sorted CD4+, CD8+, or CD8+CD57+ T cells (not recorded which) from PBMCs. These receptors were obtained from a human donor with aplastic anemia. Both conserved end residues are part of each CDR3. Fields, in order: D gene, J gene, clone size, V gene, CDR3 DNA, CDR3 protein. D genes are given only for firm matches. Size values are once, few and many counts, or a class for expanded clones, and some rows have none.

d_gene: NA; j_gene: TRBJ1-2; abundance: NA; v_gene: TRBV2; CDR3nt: TGTGCCAGCATAAAGGACAGCTATGGCTACACCTTC; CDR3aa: CASIKDSYGYTF
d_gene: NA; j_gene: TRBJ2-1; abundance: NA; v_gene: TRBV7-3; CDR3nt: TGTGCCAGCTCACCCCAAAGCAATGAGCAGTTCTTC; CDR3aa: CASSPQSNEQFF
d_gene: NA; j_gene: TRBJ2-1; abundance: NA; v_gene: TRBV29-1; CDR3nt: TGCAGCGTCCGACAGGATCCGTACAATGAGCAGTTCTTC; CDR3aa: CSVRQDPYNEQFF
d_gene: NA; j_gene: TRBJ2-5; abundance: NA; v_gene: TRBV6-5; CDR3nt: TGTGCCAGCATTTACCCCGGGGCTAAGACCCAGTACTTC; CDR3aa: CASIYPGAKTQYF
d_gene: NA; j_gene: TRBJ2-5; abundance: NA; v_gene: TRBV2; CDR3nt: TGTGCCAGCAGACCCGGGACCAAAGAGACCCAGTACTTC; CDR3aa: CASRPGTKETQYF
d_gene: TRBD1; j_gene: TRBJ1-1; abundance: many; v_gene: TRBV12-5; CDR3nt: TGTGCTAGTGGTGGTACAGGGGGCACTGAAGCTTTCTTT; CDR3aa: CASGGTGGTEAFF
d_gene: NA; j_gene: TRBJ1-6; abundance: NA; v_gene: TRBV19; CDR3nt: TGTGCCAGTAGTATAGACGCGAATTCACCCCTCCACTTT; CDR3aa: CASSIDANSPLHF
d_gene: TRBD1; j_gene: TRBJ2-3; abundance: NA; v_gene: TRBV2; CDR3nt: TGTGCCAGCAGTACACAGGGGGCTGGTGATACGCAGTATTTT; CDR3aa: CASSTQGAGDTQYF
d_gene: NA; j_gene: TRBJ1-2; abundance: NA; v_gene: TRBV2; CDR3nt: TGTGCCAGCAGGACCGGGGTCGAAGGCTACACCTTC; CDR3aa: CASRTGVEGYTF
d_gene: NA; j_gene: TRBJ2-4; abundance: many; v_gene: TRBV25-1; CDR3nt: TGTGCCAGCAGTGACTTATACATTCAGTACTTC; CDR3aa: CASSDLYIQYF
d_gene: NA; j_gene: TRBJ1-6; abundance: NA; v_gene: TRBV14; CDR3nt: TGTGCCAGCAGCCAAGATGGGGATTCACCCCTCCACTTT; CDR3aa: CASSQDGDSPLHF
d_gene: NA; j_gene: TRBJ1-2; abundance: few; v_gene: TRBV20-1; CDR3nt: TGCAGTGCTAACAGGGCAATCTATGGCTACACCTTC; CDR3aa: CSANRAIYGYTF
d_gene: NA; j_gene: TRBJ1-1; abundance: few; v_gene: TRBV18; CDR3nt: TGTGCCAGCTCACCACGTCATGCGGACACTGAAGCTTTCTTT; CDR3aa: CASSPRHADTEAFF
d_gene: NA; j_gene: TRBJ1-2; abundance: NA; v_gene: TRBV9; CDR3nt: TGTGCCAGCAGCGGTCAGGGGTACTATGGCTACACCTTC; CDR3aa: CASSGQGYYGYTF
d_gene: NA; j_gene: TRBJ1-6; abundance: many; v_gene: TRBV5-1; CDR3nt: TGCGCCAGCAGCTTGGCGGGGTACGGCAATTCACCCCTCCACTTT; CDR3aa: CASSLAGYGNSPLHF
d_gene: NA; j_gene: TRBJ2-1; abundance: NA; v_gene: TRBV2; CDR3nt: TGTGCCAGCACCGGCAGGACGACAACAGGGTCCAATGAGCAGTTCTTC; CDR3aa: CASTGRTTTGSNEQFF
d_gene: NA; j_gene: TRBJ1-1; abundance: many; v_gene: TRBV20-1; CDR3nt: TGCAGTGCTAGTCGTCCTAGGGGCAGGGTGCTCGGTGGGACTGAAGCTTTCTTT; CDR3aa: CSASRPRGRVLGGTEAFF
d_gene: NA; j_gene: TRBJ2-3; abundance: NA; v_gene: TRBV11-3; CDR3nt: TGTGCCAGCAGCCCCTTTAGGGATACGCAGTATTTT; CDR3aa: CASSPFRDTQYF
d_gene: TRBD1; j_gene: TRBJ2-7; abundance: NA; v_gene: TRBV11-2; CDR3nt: TGTGCCAGCAGCCGTCGACCGGGACAGGAGACCTACGAGCAGTACTTC; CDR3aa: CASSRRPGQETYEQYF
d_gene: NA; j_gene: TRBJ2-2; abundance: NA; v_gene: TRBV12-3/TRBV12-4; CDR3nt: TGTGCCAGCAGCCTGGACAGCCTGAACACCGGGGAGCTGTTTTTT; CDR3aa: CASSLDSLNTGELFF
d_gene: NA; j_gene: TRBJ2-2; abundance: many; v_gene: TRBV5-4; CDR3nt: TGTGCCAGCAGCTTGGGTAACAGCAACACCGGGGAGCTGTTTTTT; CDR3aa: CASSLGNSNTGELFF
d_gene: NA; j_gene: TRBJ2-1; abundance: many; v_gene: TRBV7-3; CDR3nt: TGTGCCAGCAGCTTCGGGACCCCGACGAATGAGCAGTTCTTC; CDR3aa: CASSFGTPTNEQFF
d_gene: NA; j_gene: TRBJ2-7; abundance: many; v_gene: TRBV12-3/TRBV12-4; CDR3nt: TGTGCCAGCAGGACAGAGCTAAACTACGAGCAGTACTTC; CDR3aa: CASRTELNYEQYF
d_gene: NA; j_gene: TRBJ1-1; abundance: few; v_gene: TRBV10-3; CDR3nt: TGTGCCATCAGTGAGTCGGTCGGCGGTACAGGAGGGTTAGCTTTCTTT; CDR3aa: CAISESVGGTGGLAFF
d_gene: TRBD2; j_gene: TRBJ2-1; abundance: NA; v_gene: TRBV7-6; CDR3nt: TGTGCCAGCAGCCCAGCGAGGACTAGCGGAGGCTTAGAGCAGTTCTTC; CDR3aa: CASSPARTSGGLEQFF
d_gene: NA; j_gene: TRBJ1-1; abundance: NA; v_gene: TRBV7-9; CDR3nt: TGTGCCAGCAGCTTATCTCAGGAAGCTGTCTTT; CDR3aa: CASSLSQEAVF
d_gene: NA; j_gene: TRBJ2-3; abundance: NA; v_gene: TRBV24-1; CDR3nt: TGTGCCACCAGTGACGGGCACGGGGATACGCACTATTTT; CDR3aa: CATSDGHGDTHYF
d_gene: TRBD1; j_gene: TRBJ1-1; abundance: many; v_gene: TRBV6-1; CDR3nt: TGCGTTACTACAGGGGGGGGAACTGAAGCTTTCTTT; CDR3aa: CVTTGGGTEAFF
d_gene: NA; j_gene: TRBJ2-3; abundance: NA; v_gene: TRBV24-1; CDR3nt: TGTGCCACCAGTGATTTTGGAAGCACAGATACGCAGTATTTT; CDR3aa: CATSDFGSTDTQYF
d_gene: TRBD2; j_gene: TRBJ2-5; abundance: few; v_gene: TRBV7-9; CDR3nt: TGTGCCAGCAGTACGGGGGGGGAGACCCAGTACTTC; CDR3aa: CASSTGGETQYF
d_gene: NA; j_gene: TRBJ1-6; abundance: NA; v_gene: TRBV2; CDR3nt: TGTGCCAGCTTTACGGGAGACACACCCCTCCACTTT; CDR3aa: CASFTGDTPLHF
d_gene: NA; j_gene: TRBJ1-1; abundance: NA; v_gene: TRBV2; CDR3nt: TGTGCCAGCTCGCGTTTCGGTGGTAGGACTGAAGCTTTCTTT; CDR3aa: CASSRFGGRTEAFF
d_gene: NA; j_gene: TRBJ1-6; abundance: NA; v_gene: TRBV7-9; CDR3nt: TGTGCCAGCAGTCAACTTAGCGGCGCCTCTGGTTCACCCCTCCACTTT; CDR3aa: CASSQLSGASGSPLHF
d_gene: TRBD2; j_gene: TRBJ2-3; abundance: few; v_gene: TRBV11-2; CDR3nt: TGTGCCAGCAGCTTCATAGCGGGGGGGAGCACAGATACGCAGTATTTT; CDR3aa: CASSFIAGGSTDTQYF
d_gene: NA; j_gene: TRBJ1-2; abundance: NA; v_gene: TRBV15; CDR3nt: TGTGCCACCAGCAGCCCGGCAATAGCTAACTATGGCTACACCTTC; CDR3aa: CATSSPAIANYGYTF
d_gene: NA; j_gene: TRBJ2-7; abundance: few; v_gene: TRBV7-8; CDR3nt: TGTGCCACCGGGGGCGGGAACGCCTACGAGCAGTACTTC; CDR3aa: CATGGGNAYEQYF
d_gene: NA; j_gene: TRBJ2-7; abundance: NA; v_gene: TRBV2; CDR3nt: TGTGCCAGCAGCAGGACTCTGGTTGACAGAGTCTTC; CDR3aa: CASSRTLVDRVF
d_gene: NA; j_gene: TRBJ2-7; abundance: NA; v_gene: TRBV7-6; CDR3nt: TGTGCCAGCGTGCGACTAGTCCCCTACGAGCAGTACTTC; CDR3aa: CASVRLVPYEQYF
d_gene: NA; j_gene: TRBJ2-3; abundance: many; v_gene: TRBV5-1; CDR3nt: TGCGCCAGCAGCTTTAATTGGGGATTGGGCACAGATACGCAGTATTTT; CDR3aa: CASSFNWGLGTDTQYF
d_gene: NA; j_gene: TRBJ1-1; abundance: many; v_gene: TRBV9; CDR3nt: TGTGCCAGCAGCGCCCCAGGGAAAACTGAAGCTTTCTTT; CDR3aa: CASSAPGKTEAFF
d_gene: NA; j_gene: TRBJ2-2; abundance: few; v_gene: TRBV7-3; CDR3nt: TGTGCCAGCAGCTTTGCGTACACCGGGGAGCTGTTTTTT; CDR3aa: CASSFAYTGELFF
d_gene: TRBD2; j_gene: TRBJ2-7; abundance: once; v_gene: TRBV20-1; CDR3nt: TGCAGTGCTAGAGATGGGAGGGCCGTTTACGAGCAGTACTTC; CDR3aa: CSARDGRAVYEQYF
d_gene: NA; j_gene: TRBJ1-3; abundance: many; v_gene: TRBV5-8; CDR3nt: TGTGCCAGCAGCTTAGGTGGTGGAAACACCATATATTTT; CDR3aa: CASSLGGGNTIYF
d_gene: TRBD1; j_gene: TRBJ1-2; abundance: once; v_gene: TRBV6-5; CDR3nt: TGTGCCAGCAGTTGGGAAGGGGGCGCGAACTATGGCTACACCTTC; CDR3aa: CASSWEGGANYGYTF
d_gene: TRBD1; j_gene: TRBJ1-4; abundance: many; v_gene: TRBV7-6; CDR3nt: TGTGCCAGCAGCTTAGGGACAGGGGGTGAAAAACTGTTTTTT; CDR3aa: CASSLGTGGEKLFF
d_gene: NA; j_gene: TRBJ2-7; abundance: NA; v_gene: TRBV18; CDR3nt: TGTGCCAGCTCACTCGGCCAGGCTCCCCTGAAGCAGTACTTC; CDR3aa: CASSLGQAPLKQYF
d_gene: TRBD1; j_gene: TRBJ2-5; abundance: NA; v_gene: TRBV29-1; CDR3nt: TGCAGCGTCGACCCGGGACAGGGACGGGGAGAGACCCAGTACTTC; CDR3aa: CSVDPGQGRGETQYF
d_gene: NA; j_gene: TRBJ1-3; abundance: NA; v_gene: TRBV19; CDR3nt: TGTGCTAGTAGTATTCTGGGAATCTCTGGAAACACCATATATTTT; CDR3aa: CASSILGISGNTIYF
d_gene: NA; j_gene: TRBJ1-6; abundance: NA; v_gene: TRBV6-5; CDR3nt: TGTGCCAGCAGTTACGGGGGGGCCGGGAATTCACCCCTCCACTTT; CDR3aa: CASSYGGAGNSPLHF
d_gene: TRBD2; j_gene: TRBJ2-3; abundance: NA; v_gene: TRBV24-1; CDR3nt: TGTGCCACCAGTGATCGCGGGGGACTCACAGATACGCAGTATTTT; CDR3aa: CATSDRGGLTDTQYF
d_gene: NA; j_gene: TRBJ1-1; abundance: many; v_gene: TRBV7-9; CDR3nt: TGTGCCAGCAGCCTCAGACAGGCAAGGCCTGAAGCTTTCTTT; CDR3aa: CASSLRQARPEAFF
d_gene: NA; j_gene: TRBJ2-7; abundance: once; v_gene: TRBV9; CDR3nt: TGTGCCAGCGCCCGGGACCCAAACTACGAGCAGTACTTC; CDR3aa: CASARDPNYEQYF
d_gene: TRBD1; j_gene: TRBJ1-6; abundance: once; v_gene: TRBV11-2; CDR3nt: TGTGCCAGCAGCTTACGCAGGGGGGTTACCTCCTATAATTCACCCCTCCACTTT; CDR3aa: CASSLRRGVTSYNSPLHF
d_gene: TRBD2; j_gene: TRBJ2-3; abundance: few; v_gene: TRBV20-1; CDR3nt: TGCAGTGCCCCGGGGGGGATAGCGGGGGCTTTTCGCACAGATACGCAGTATTTT; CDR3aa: CSAPGGIAGAFRTDTQYF
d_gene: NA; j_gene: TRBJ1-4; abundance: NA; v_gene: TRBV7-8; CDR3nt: TGTGCCAGCAGCTTAGTTCGGGGGGGTGAAAAACTGTTTTTT; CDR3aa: CASSLVRGGEKLFF